The 11 T cell receptor beta chains below all came from one sample that was sequenced in a study of OX40 agonist ivuxolimab in advanced cancers. The table came from immunoSEQ multiplex PCR; TCRdb's copy has only in-frame clones and leaves some out. The table shows tens of thousands of clones, with 89% occurring only once. The sample consisted of CD4+ or CD8+ T cells sorted from blood, taken in a trial of the OX40 agonist ivuxolimab. These receptor sequences come from an adult with an advanced solid tumor such as melanoma, head and neck, liver or kidney cancer.

The V and J genes are TRBV29-1 and TRBJ2-7, with 10 bases matching TRBD2. The CDR3 is 16 residues long. CDR1 is SQVTM and CDR2 is ANQGSEA in the germline V gene. Trimming took 5 bases from V and 1 from J; bases not matched to a gene: 11. The CDR3 coding sequence is TGCAGCGTTTCTTACGGGGATAGCGGGGGGTCCTACGAGCAGTACTTC. Translating it yields CSVSYGDSGGSYEQYF.

V and J are TRBV29-1 and TRBJ1-1; D not resolved. Germline values: CDR1 SQVTM, CDR2 ANQGSEA. V was shortened by 4 bases and J by 1 base, with 7 bases between the two germline ends. CDR3 size: 12 residues. In DNA form, the CDR3 reads TGCAGCGTTGGTATAGGGAACACTGAAGCTTTCTTT. This translates into CSVGIGNTEAFF.

This clone has only one observation. The chain's CDR3 is CASDHLGEEQFF. The CDR3, as DNA: TGTGCCAGCGACCACCTCGGTGAGGAGCAGTTCTTC. V usage is TRBV7-9 and J usage is TRBJ2-1, with D unresolved. Germline CDR1 SEHNR, CDR2 FQNEAQ (reference sequence). The CDR3 runs 12 residues. Trimming shortened V by 8 bases and J by 10 bases, and 15 bases separated the two germline ends.

In its sample, this clone was seen once. J is TRBJ2-7 and V is TRBV7-2; D call uncertain. The CDR3 totals 12 residues. The germline V gene has CDR1 SGHTA and CDR2 FQGNSA. V was clipped by 4 bases and J by 0 bases, with 4 bases between them. The CDR3 loop is CASSWNSYEQYF. DNA of the CDR3: TGTGCCAGCAGCTGGAACTCCTACGAGCAGTACTTC. The whole variable domain, filled in from reference TRBV7-2 and TRBJ2-7, reads GAGVSQSPSNKVTEKGKDVELRCDPISGHTALYWYRQSLGQGLEFLIYFQGNSAPDKSGLPSDRFSAERTGGSVSTLTIQRTQQEDSAVYLCASSWNSYEQYFGPGTRLTVT.

With regard to this clone: A junction boundary mismatches the germline segment, possibly from a read error. This chain links TRBV7-9 with TRBJ2-7; 8 positions match TRBD1. Germline CDR1 is SEHNR and CDR2 is FQNEAQ (reference sequence). The CDR3 sequence is 15 residues long. This CDR3 is CASSQDQGASYEQYF. The CDR3 DNA follows: TGCGCCAGCAGCCAAGACCAGGGGGCGTCCTACGAGCAGTACTTC.

The chain recombines TRBV4-3 with TRBJ2-3; D call uncertain. This CDR3 spans 15 amino acids. The germline gives CDR1 LGHNA, CDR2 YSLEER. Trimming cost V 1 base and J 6 bases, with 14 bases left between them. The CDR3 protein is CASSQGVVRPDTQYF. As DNA, the CDR3 is TGCGCCAGCAGCCAAGGGGTCGTCAGGCCGGATACGCAGTATTTT.

J is TRBJ1-5 and V is TRBV9; a possible D gene is TRBD1 (5 bases). Germline CDR1 SGDLS, CDR2 YYNGEE. V lost 1 base, J lost 3 bases, and 14 bases lay in between. The CDR3 totals 16 residues. CDR3 nucleotide sequence: TGTGCCAGCAGCGTATTTGCTGACAGTCCCAATCAGCCCCAGCATTTT. Its protein is CASSVFADSPNQPQHF.

This chain joins TRBV7-6 and TRBJ2-2; TRBD1 matches at 7 bases. CDR1 SGHVS and CDR2 FNYEAQ come from the germline V gene. The V and J ends lost 4 bases and 0 bases, in that order; junction bases with no gene match: 5. The CDR3 extends over 16 amino acids. The CDR3 sequence: CASSSSGQSNTGELFF. The CDR3 region has the DNA TGTGCCAGCAGCTCATCGGGACAGTCGAACACCGGGGAGCTGTTTTTT.

This chain joins TRBV11-2 and TRBJ2-2; the D gene is possibly TRBD2 (6 bases). Germline values: CDR1 SGHAT, CDR2 FQNNGV. The CDR3 totals 16 residues. The germline V and J ends were trimmed by 2 bases and 6 bases, with 16 bases remaining between them. CDR3 protein: CASSLRSLGGAGELFF. In DNA, the CDR3 is TGTGCCAGCAGCTTAAGGTCCCTCGGAGGGGCCGGGGAGCTGTTTTTT.

The rearrangement joins TRBV6-5 to TRBJ2-3; D gene uncertain. V was clipped by 4 bases and J by 0 bases, with 11 bases between them. The CDR3 has 15 amino acids. Germline loops: CDR1 MNHEY, CDR2 SVGAGI. The CDR3 protein is CASSFDRASTDTQYF. CDR3 DNA: TGTGCCAGCAGTTTTGATCGGGCGAGCACAGATACGCAGTATTTT.

The J gene is TRBJ2-7, the V gene TRBV11-2; D possibly matches TRBD1 or TRBD2 (6 bases each). Trimming shortened V by 0 bases and J by 3 bases, and 15 bases separated the two germline ends. The CDR3 has 16 amino acids. Germline V gene sequence: CDR1 SGHAT, CDR2 FQNNGV. The chain's CDR3 is CASSLEFGGPNYEQYF. The CDR3 DNA reads as TGTGCCAGCAGCTTAGAGTTTGGGGGGCCTAACTACGAGCAGTACTTC.